This TCR beta chain was documented in a study of PD-1 blockade in classical Hodgkin lymphoma. Assay used: immunoSEQ multiplex PCR; TCRdb lists only in-frame clones, some missing. The sample includes 13,000 or so clones, 65% to 85% of them seen just once. Documented time point: cycle 4 day 1 (C4D1), after less than seven weeks of nivolumab. Patients all relapsed after autologous stem cell transplantation, and there was variation in brentuximab vedotin exposure. Germline lookup yields CDR1 MGHRA and CDR2 YSYEKL. The germline V and J ends were trimmed by 0 bases and 0 bases, with 11 bases remaining between them. This CDR3 comprises 16 residues.

Sequences were derived from peripheral blood mononuclear cells (PBMCs), sampled before the fourth cycle of nivolumab. This receptor was taken from a human donor with classical Hodgkin lymphoma. This chain links TRBV4-1 with TRBJ1-1; D is unresolved. The CDR3 here is CASSQEGWRLNTEAFF. In DNA, the CDR3 is TGCGCCAGCAGCCAAGAAGGCTGGCGGCTGAACACTGAAGCTTTCTTT.